These 29 T cell receptor beta chains originate from one sample sequenced in a study of shared clonotypes between healthy human individuals. The naive CD8 population came from CD45RO-negative cells selected for CCR7, without terminally differentiated effector memory CD45RA+ cells. Assay used: immunoSEQ multiplex PCR; TCRdb lists only in-frame clones, some missing. The sample has some 1,900,000 clones, about 94% seen once. Input material: naive CD8+ T cells sorted from blood. All receptors derive from a man younger than 35 in good health.

The chain is built from TRBV19 and TRBJ2-7; D possibly corresponds to TRBD1 (7 bases). V was shortened by 3 bases and J by 7 bases, with 13 bases between the two germline ends. The CDR3 totals 13 residues. Germline V CDR1 and CDR2: LNHDA, SQIVND (reference sequence). In DNA form, the CDR3 reads TGTGCCAGTAGTATCGAGGCAGGGGGGGAGCAGTACTTC. Translation: CASSIEAGGEQYF.

The rearrangement joins TRBV9 to TRBJ1-1; unclear D gene. CDR3 length equals 15 residues. V lost 4 bases to trimming and J lost 0 bases, with 13 bases between them. Germline-derived CDR1 and CDR2 are SGDLS and YYNGEE. DNA for the CDR3: TGTGCCAGCAGCACCGGGGATAGTGTGAACACTGAAGCTTTCTTT. Translating gives CASSTGDSVNTEAFF. The full variable domain, rest sourced from reference TRBV9 and TRBJ1-1, is DSGVTQTPKHLITATGQRVTLRCSPRSGDLSVYWYQQSLDQGLQFLIQYYNGEERAKGNILERFSAQQFPDLHSELNLSSLELGDSALYFCASSTGDSVNTEAFFGQGTRLTVV.

This chain uses TRBV10-2 with TRBJ2-7; 10 nucleotides align to TRBD1. CDR3 length: 14 amino acids. In germline, CDR1 is WSHSY, CDR2 SAAADI. With 8 bases clipped from V and 4 bases from J, the junction kept 8 bases outside the gene matches. CDR3 residues: CASSTGTGAYEQYF. The CDR3, as DNA: TGCGCCAGCTCAACCGGGACAGGGGCGTACGAGCAGTACTTC.

Here the CDR3 reads CASSLGWTGPYEQYF. The CDR3 DNA is TGTGCCAGCAGCTTGGGCTGGACGGGACCCTACGAGCAGTACTTC. This rearrangement joins TRBV5-5 to TRBJ2-7; TRBD1 or TRBD2 may be the D gene (5 bases each). Trimming cost V 0 bases and J 2 bases, with 12 bases left between them. The CDR3 loop spans 15 amino acids. Germline CDR1 SGHKS, CDR2 YYEKEE (reference sequence).

The chain uses TRBV4-1 and TRBJ1-1; 12 bases agree with TRBD1. The CDR3 spans 16 residues. With 1 base clipped from V and 7 bases from J, the junction kept 7 bases outside the gene matches. Looked up from germline, CDR1 is MGHRA and CDR2 is YSYEKL. Written as DNA, the CDR3 is TGCGCCAGCAGCCAAGTGAAGGGACAGGGGGCAAGTGAAGCTTTCTTT. Its translation: CASSQVKGQGASEAFF.

The chain carries TRBV7-9 and TRBJ2-3; 14 bases map to TRBD2. With V trimmed by 11 bases and J by 1 base, 8 bases remained unmatched. This CDR3 is built from 16 residues. Germline CDR1 is SEHNR and CDR2 is FQNEAQ (reference sequence). The CDR3 DNA follows: TGTGCCGGAGGGACTAGCGGGAGTGCGGGCACAGATACGCAGTATTTT. This translates into CAGGTSGSAGTDTQYF.

The gene calls are TRBV4-1 and TRBJ1-6; D is uncertain. The CDR3 extends over 17 amino acids. V lost 1 base to trimming and J lost 0 bases, with 10 bases between them. Germline CDR1 is MGHRA and CDR2 is YSYEKL. The CDR3 coding sequence is TGCGCCAGCAGCCAAGGCGGGATGGGCTCCTATAATTCACCCCTCCACTTT. Translation: CASSQGGMGSYNSPLHF.

This clone appeared a single time. The chain has TRBV30 and TRBJ2-7; D is possibly TRBD2 (5 bases). Trimming pared 4 bases from V and 6 bases from J, leaving 16 bases between. CDR3 length: 13 amino acids. CDR1 GTSNPN and CDR2 SVGIG come from the germline V gene (reference sequence). The CDR3: CAWTPVGGAEQYF. As DNA, the CDR3 is TGTGCCTGGACCCCCGTTGGAGGAGCCGAGCAGTACTTC. Using reference TRBV30 and TRBJ2-7 for the parts outside the CDR3, the full variable domain is SQTIHQWPATLVQPVGSPLSLECTVEGTSNPNLYWYRQAAGRGLQLLFYSVGIGQISSEVPQNLSASRPQDRQFILSSKKLLLSDSGFYLCAWTPVGGAEQYFGPGTRLTVT.

V and J are TRBV10-1 and TRBJ2-5; perhaps D is TRBD1 or TRBD2 (5 bases each). Germline V gene lookup returns CDR1 WNHNN and CDR2 SYGVQD (reference sequence). The CDR3 consists of 14 residues. Trimming took off 2 bases at V and 1 base at J, with 8 bases between the two ends. The chain's CDR3 is CASSEGTLQETQYF. The CDR3 DNA follows: TGCGCCAGCAGTGAGGGGACGCTCCAAGAGACCCAGTACTTC.

The rearrangement uses TRBV28 and TRBJ1-2; the D gene is possibly TRBD1 (5 bases). V was pared by 3 bases and J by 4 bases, with 27 bases between. This CDR3 comprises 19 residues. Germline V gives CDR1 MDHEN, CDR2 SYDVKM. CDR3 DNA: TGTGCCAGCAGTTTTTCTCCCCCTCCAGGGCAGACTGCTCGCTATGGCTACACCTTC. Protein: CASSFSPPPGQTARYGYTF.

The J gene is TRBJ1-2, the V gene TRBV7-8; tentatively, D is TRBD1 (5 bases). Germline values: CDR1 SGHVS, CDR2 FQNEAQ. This CDR3 comprises 14 residues. Between the trimmed V and J ends, which lost 1 base and 8 bases, there was a span of 14 bases. The CDR3 sequence is CASSLEEGLEGYTF. CDR3 sequence (DNA): TGTGCCAGCAGCTTAGAAGAGGGACTTGAAGGCTACACCTTC.

This chain connects TRBV5-1 to TRBJ2-1, with 8 bases that match TRBD2. CDR1 is SGHRS, CDR2 YFSETQ, per germline. This CDR3 contains 14 residues. Losses at the gene ends were 3 bases for V and 5 bases for J; bases not matched to a gene: 4. In nucleotides, the CDR3 is TGCGCCAGCAGCTATACCGGGGGGGACAATGAGCAGTTCTTC. Translated: CASSYTGGDNEQFF.

CDR3 DNA sequence: TGTGCCAGCAGCTTGGAGCCGGACTCCTACGAGCAGTACTTC. This translates into CASSLEPDSYEQYF. The V gene is TRBV5-8, the J gene TRBJ2-7; unclear D gene. Germline V gene sequence: CDR1 SGHTS, CDR2 YDEGEE. V lost 0 bases to trimming and J lost 0 bases, with 7 bases between them. The CDR3 has 14 residues. Complete variable domain (other parts from reference TRBV5-8 and TRBJ2-7): EAGVTQSPTHLIKTRGQQATLRCSPISGHTSVYWYQQALGLGLQFLLWYDEGEERNRGNFPPRFSGRQFPNYSSELNVNALELEDSALYLCASSLEPDSYEQYFGPGTRLTVT.

The genes are TRBV27 and TRBJ1-1; 7 bases map to TRBD1. The CDR3 contains 15 residues. J gave up 4 bases and V 7 bases, and 12 bases lay outside the gene matches. Germline CDR1 and CDR2: MNHEY and SMNVEV (reference sequence). The CDR3 region has the DNA TGTGCCAGCACTAGCAGGGGGGGCTTAGGCACTGAAGCTTTCTTT. Its protein product is CASTSRGGLGTEAFF.

The chain uses TRBV10-3 and TRBJ2-7; 9 positions match TRBD1. Trimming removed 3 bases from V and 3 bases from J; junction bases left unmatched: 3. This CDR3 comprises 14 residues. The germline V gene has CDR1 ENHRY and CDR2 SYGVKD. The CDR3 loop is CAISEWDRDYEQYF. Here the CDR3 DNA reads TGTGCCATCAGTGAATGGGACAGGGACTACGAGCAGTACTTC.

The genes are TRBV5-8 and TRBJ1-5; D remains unclear. The CDR3 totals 12 residues. The germline gives CDR1 SGHTS, CDR2 YDEGEE. Between the trimmed V and J ends, which lost 2 bases and 8 bases, there was a span of 8 bases. The CDR3 loop is CASSFQMEPQHF. Written as DNA, the CDR3 is TGTGCCAGCAGCTTCCAGATGGAGCCCCAGCATTTT. The whole variable domain, remainder taken from reference TRBV5-8 and TRBJ1-5, is EAGVTQSPTHLIKTRGQQATLRCSPISGHTSVYWYQQALGLGLQFLLWYDEGEERNRGNFPPRFSGRQFPNYSSELNVNALELEDSALYLCASSFQMEPQHFGDGTRLSIL.

The chain uses TRBV18 and TRBJ1-2; no reliable D call. The CDR3 runs 14 residues. Deletions cut 6 bases from V and 2 bases from J, with 13 bases between. The germline V gene has CDR1 KGHSH and CDR2 LQKENI. CDR3 region: CASSHSDHNYGYTF. DNA of the CDR3: TGTGCCAGCTCTCACTCAGATCACAACTATGGCTACACCTTC.

V and J are TRBV11-2 and TRBJ1-2, with D perhaps TRBD1 (6 bases). The V end was cut by 1 base, the J end by 2 bases, with 11 bases between. The CDR3 covers 15 residues. CDR1 and CDR2 from the germline V gene are SGHAT and FQNNGV. CDR3 DNA: TGTGCCAGCAGCTTAGTTGGGACAACAAACTATGGCTACACCTTC. Its translation is CASSLVGTTNYGYTF.

The V gene is TRBV5-6, the J gene TRBJ2-7; D is possibly TRBD1 (6 bases). Germline CDR1 reads SGHDT; CDR2 reads YYEEEE. CDR3 size: 16 residues. V lost 4 bases and J 0 bases, leaving 17 bases between the germline ends. The CDR3: CASSPTMTGTSYEQYF. The DNA for the CDR3 is TGTGCCAGCAGCCCAACCATGACAGGAACCTCCTACGAGCAGTACTTC.

This chain links TRBV6-5 with TRBJ2-1, with D possibly matching TRBD2 (5 bases). This CDR3 is built from 15 residues. V lost 5 bases, J lost 2 bases, and 13 bases lay in between. The germline gives CDR1 MNHEY, CDR2 SVGAGI. As DNA, the CDR3 is TGTGCCAGCAGTCCTATAAGCGGAACCTACAATGAGCAGTTCTTC. This gives the protein CASSPISGTYNEQFF.

V usage is TRBV27 and J usage is TRBJ2-5; D tentatively fits TRBD1 or TRBD2 (5 bases each). The CDR3 contains 14 residues. Between the trimmed V and J ends, which lost 3 bases and 5 bases, there was a span of 13 bases. In germline, CDR1 is MNHEY, CDR2 SMNVEV (reference sequence). CDR3 protein: CASSLSGTWETQYF. CDR3 nucleotides: TGTGCCAGCAGTTTGTCCGGGACGTGGGAGACCCAGTACTTC.

This chain links TRBV27 with TRBJ2-2; the D is unclear. From germline, CDR1 is MNHEY and CDR2 SMNVEV (reference sequence). The V end was cut by 1 base, the J end by 6 bases, with 9 bases between. This CDR3 is 14 amino acids long. The CDR3 sequence is CASSLLWESGELFF. CDR3 DNA sequence: TGTGCCAGCAGTTTATTATGGGAATCCGGGGAGCTGTTTTTT.

This chain links TRBV6-1 with TRBJ1-6, with D possibly being TRBD1 (6 bases). Germline V lookup: CDR1 MNHNS, CDR2 SASEGT. This CDR3 has 16 residues. Trimming pared 0 bases from V and 8 bases from J, leaving 14 bases between. The CDR3 spells CASSEALWGADSPLHF. Here the CDR3 DNA reads TGTGCCAGCAGTGAAGCCCTATGGGGGGCGGATTCACCCCTCCACTTT.

The chain links TRBV15 to TRBJ1-2; TRBD1 aligns across 11 bases. The J segment lost 5 bases and the V segment lost 3 bases, leaving 8 bases of the junction unmatched. The CDR3 extends over 16 amino acids. The V gene's germline CDR1 is LNHNV and CDR2 YYDKDF (reference sequence). CDR3 bases: TGTGCCACCAGCAGGGACAGGGGGCACGGTCTATATGGCTACACCTTC. Residues: CATSRDRGHGLYGYTF.

J is TRBJ2-5 and V is TRBV7-2; unclear D gene. Germline V CDR1 and CDR2: SGHTA, FQGNSA. The CDR3 consists of 12 residues. The V gene lost 2 bases and the J gene lost 11 bases, with 12 bases spanning the gap. In nucleotides, the CDR3 is TGTGCCAGCAGCTTACCCCGCTACGGGCAGTACTTC. As protein: CASSLPRYGQYF.

This chain links TRBV5-6 with TRBJ2-1; no firm D call. Per the germline V gene, CDR1 is SGHDT and CDR2 is YYEEEE. Trimming stripped 4 bases from V and 4 bases from J, with 18 bases between. There are 16 residues in the CDR3. CDR3 region: CASSPGPDDPYNEQFF. In DNA form, the CDR3 reads TGTGCCAGCAGCCCTGGCCCCGACGACCCGTACAATGAGCAGTTCTTC.

V is TRBV11-2 and J is TRBJ2-7, with 9 bases that match TRBD1. CDR1 and CDR2 (germline): SGHAT, FQNNGV. V was pared by 4 bases and J by 3 bases, with 4 bases of the junction left unmatched. This CDR3 spans 14 amino acids. CDR3 in amino acids: CASSYGTGIYEQYF. The CDR3, as DNA: TGTGCCAGCAGCTACGGGACAGGGATCTACGAGCAGTACTTC.

This sequence joins TRBV30 and TRBJ1-1; 8 nucleotides line up with TRBD1. The germline CDR1 and CDR2 sequences are GTSNPN and SVGIG (reference sequence). CDR3 length: 9 residues. After removal of 6 bases from V and 11 bases from J, the junction contained 2 bases not matched to a gene. CDR3 coding DNA: TGTGCCTGTCACAGGGGGGCTTTCTTT. As protein: CACHRGAFF.

The genes are TRBV11-2 and TRBJ1-3; maybe TRBD1 (5 bases). Looked up from germline, CDR1 is SGHAT and CDR2 is FQNNGV. CDR3 size: 15 residues. Trimming took off 5 bases at V and 0 bases at J, with 11 bases between the two ends. The CDR3 here is CASSVTASSGNTIYF. In nucleotides, the CDR3 is TGTGCCAGCAGCGTGACAGCTTCCTCTGGAAACACCATATATTTT.